The present TCR beta chain was sequenced within a study of blood T cell repertoires in COVID-19. Study-wide context: There were acute and convalescent COVID-19 samples, and they came from the United States, Italy and Spain. T cells, B-cell-depleted T cells, or PBMCs provided the cDNA or gDNA that served as material.

Per the authors' pipeline: Amplification with reference gene primers provided the estimates of nucleated cell counts. Only in-frame clones appear in the TCRdb table, and some are missing; sequencing was by immunoSEQ multiplex PCR. V and J calls and clone size are copied from that table; D and trimming were computed from the DNA. The table has approximately 110,000 clones, 86% seen once; the top ten hold about 5.4%. This clone was recorded once. The CDR3 totals 14 residues. CDR1 LGHNA and CDR2 YSLEER come from the germline V gene. V lost 4 bases and J 2 bases, leaving 11 bases between the germline ends.

This clonotype was obtained from a human donor in a cohort sampled during active COVID-19. Sequencing input: peripheral blood. The rearrangement uses TRBV4-3 and TRBJ1-2; TRBD1 might be the D (6 bases). CDR3 residues: CASSLETGNYGYTF. The CDR3, as DNA: TGCGCCAGCAGCCTAGAAACAGGGAACTATGGCTACACCTTC.